These 4 T cell receptor beta chains originate from one sample sequenced in a study of CD4 T cells in relation to SARS-CoV-2 and coronaviruses. Antigens for these TCRs are unknown. The table came from immunoSEQ multiplex PCR; TCRdb's copy has only in-frame clones and leaves some out. The sample consists of 25,000 to 30,000 clones, just under 75% of them appearing once. Before the COVID-19 pandemic, during about 2011-2019, CD4+ T cells were taken from unexposed donors. CD4+ T cells were isolated from the cells after around eleven days of culture. Sequenced input: CD4+ T cells from PBMCs, cultured in vitro. These receptors came from a human donor in good health.

The V gene is TRBV6-2 or TRBV6-3, the J gene TRBJ2-7, with D unresolved. Germline values: CDR1 MNHEY, CDR2 SVGEGT. V was pared by 6 bases and J by 3 bases, with 18 bases between. The CDR3 spans 15 residues. The CDR3: CASSSDSDGRYEQYF. The CDR3 nucleotides read TGTGCCAGCAGCTCTGACTCGGACGGGCGCTACGAGCAGTACTTC.

The rearrangement joins TRBV3-1 (or the pseudogene TRBV3-2) to TRBJ2-7; the D is unclear. Looked up from germline, CDR1 is LGHDT and CDR2 is YNNKEL (reference sequence). V was trimmed by 5 bases and J by 5 bases, leaving 22 bases between them. The CDR3 runs to 16 residues. In nucleotides, the CDR3 is TGTGCCAGCAGCGAGCCCTGTCCCATCGTGTTAGACGAGCAGTACTTC. Its translation: CASSEPCPIVLDEQYF.

The chain uses TRBV5-6 and TRBJ2-3, with D possibly being TRBD1 (5 bases). Trimming stripped 4 bases from V and 4 bases from J, with 13 bases between. Germline V gives CDR1 SGHDT, CDR2 YYEEEE. The CDR3 has 14 amino acids. CDR3: CASSGRWGADTQYF. The DNA for the CDR3 is TGTGCCAGCAGCGGCCGTTGGGGCGCAGATACGCAGTATTTT. The complete variable domain, with remaining parts taken from reference TRBV5-6 and TRBJ2-3, reads DAGVTQSPTHLIKTRGQQVTLRCSPKSGHDTVSWYQQALGQGPQFIFQYYEEEERQRGNFPDRFSGHQFPNYSSELNVNALLLGDSALYLCASSGRWGADTQYFGPGTRLTVL.

V usage is TRBV5-1 and J usage is TRBJ2-5, with TRBD2 identical over 15 bases. J lost 5 bases, V lost 4 bases, and 6 bases had no gene match. This CDR3 spans 16 amino acids. Looked up from germline, CDR1 is SGHRS and CDR2 is YFSETQ. The chain's CDR3 is CASSPRTSGRGETQYF. The DNA of the CDR3 is TGCGCCAGCAGCCCCAGGACTAGCGGGAGGGGTGAGACCCAGTACTTC. The whole variable domain, remainder taken from reference TRBV5-1 and TRBJ2-5, is KAGVTQTPRYLIKTRGQQVTLSCSPISGHRSVSWYQQTPGQGLQFLFEYFSETQRNKGNFPGRFSGRQFSNSRSEMNVSTLELGDSALYLCASSPRTSGRGETQYFGPGTRLLVL.